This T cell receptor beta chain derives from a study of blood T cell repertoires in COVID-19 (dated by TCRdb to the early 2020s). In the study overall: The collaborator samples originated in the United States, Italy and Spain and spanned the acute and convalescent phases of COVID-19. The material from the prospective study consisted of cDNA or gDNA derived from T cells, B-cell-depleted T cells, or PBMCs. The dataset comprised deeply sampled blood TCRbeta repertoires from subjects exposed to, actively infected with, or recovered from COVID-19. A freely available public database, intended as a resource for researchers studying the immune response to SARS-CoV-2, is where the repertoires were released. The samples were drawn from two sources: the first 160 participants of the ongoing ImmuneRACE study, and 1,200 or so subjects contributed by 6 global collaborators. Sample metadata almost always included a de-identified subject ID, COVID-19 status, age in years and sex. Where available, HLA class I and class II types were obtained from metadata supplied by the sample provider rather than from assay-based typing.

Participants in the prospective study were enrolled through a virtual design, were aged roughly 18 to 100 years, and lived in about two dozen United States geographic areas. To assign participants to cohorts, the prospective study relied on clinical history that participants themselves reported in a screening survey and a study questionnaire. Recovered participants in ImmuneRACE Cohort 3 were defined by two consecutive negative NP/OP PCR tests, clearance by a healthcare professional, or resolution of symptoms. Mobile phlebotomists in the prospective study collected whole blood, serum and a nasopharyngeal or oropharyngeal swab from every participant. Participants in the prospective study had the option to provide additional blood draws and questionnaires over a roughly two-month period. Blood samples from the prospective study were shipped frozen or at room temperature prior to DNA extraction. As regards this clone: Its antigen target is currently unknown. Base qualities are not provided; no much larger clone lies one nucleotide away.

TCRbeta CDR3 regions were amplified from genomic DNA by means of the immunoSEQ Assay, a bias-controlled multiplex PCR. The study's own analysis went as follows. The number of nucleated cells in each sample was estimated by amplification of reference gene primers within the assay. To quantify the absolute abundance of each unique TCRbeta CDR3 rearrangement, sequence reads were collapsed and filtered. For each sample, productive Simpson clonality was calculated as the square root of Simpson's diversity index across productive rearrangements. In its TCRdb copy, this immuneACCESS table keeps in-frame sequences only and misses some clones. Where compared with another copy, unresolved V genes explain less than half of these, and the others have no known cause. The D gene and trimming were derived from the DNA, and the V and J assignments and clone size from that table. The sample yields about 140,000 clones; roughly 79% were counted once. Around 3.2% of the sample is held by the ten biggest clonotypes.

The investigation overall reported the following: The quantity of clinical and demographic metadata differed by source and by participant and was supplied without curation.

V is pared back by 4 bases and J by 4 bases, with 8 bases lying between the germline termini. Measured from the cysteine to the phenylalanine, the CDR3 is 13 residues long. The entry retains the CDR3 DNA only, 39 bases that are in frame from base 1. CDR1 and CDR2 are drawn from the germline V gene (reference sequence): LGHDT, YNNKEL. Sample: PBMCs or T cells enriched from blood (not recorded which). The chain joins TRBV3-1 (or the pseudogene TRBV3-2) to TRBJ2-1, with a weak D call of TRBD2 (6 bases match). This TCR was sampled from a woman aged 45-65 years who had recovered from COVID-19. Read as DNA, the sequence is TGTGCCAGCAGCCGTAGCGGATACAATGAGCAGTTCTTC. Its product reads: CASSRSGYNEQFF.